Listed below are T cell receptor beta chains from one sample, sequenced in a study of blood T cell repertoires in COVID-19. The data were produced by immunoSEQ multiplex PCR, yet TCRdb's version contains in-frame clones alone and is incomplete. The table has just over 90,000 clones, 90% seen once. Sequencing was done on a sample of peripheral blood. These receptors were collected from a human donor with active COVID-19. The donor label of this sample is uncertain. CDR3s leave out the opening cysteine and the closing phenylalanine or tryptophan. The order of the fields is V gene, CDR3 length, CDR3 protein.

TRBV7-8 14 ASSLAGISGANVLT
TRBV4-3 15 ASSPTDRAAGANVLT
TRBV4-2 15 ASSPRGSGATNEKLF
TRBV4-1 12 ASSQDGNNYEQY
TRBV7-2 15 ASSLRQGYRSNQPQH
TRBV4-1 16 ASSQDKVGTGGNQPQH
TRBV7-9 12 ASSPSGGWYGYT
TRBV4-3 11 ASSQTPGETQY
TRBV25-1 15 ASSERDRDRGQETQY
TRBV10-2 13 ASSDRVTLYYGYT
TRBV28 11 ASSRDSLYGYT
TRBV4-2 13 ASSPTSGSYNEQF
TRBV9 13 ASSVGGGVGNEQF
TRBV29-1 12 SVEAANRPYEQY
TRBV5-1 12 ASSLATTREKLF
TRBV6-5 11 ASTDRVTDTQY
TRBV5-1 14 ASSLMPSGGTDTQY
TRBV28 12 ASSPGQGPGKLF
TRBV13 12 ASSLLTGGPEQY
TRBV13 12 ASSQSTGDYGYT
TRBV19 12 ASSSRTGATEAF
TRBV25-1 15 ASSERNSGSGTDTQY
TRBV7-2 14 ASSPRTGGMVGGYT
TRBV27 15 ASSFGRQGRVSYEQY
TRBV12-3/TRBV12-4 10 ASSMTIYEQF
TRBV3-1/TRBV3-2 17 ASSRRTGKFVRRQETQY